This entry lists 18 T cell receptor beta chains sequenced from one sample in a study of shared clonotypes between healthy human individuals (dated by TCRdb to 2020 to 2022). CD8 naive samples were CD45RO-negative cells positively selected for CCR7, giving a CD45RA+CCR7+ population that excluded TemRA cells. Library preparation used the immunoSEQ multiplex PCR assay. TCRdb retrieved this table from immuneACCESS and kept in-frame rearrangements only. Not all clones are present; in checked studies, unresolved V genes account for under half, and no reason is known for the remainder. This sample holds around 2,000,000 clones; 85% to 95% were observed only once. The ten biggest clones cover more than 0.95% of the sample. The sequencing input was naive CD8+ T cells sorted from blood. The sample's cell subset or site label, in plain terms: CD45RA+CCR7+. The source of these receptors is a young man in good health.

V is TRBV5-5 and J is TRBJ2-7; D possibly matches TRBD1 or TRBD2 (5 bases each). Germline loops: CDR1 SGHKS, CDR2 YYEKEE (reference sequence). The V and J ends lost 3 bases and 6 bases respectively, with 13 bases between them. The CDR3 is made up of 13 amino acids. This chain's CDR3 is CASSWGRSSEQYF. The DNA of the CDR3 is TGTGCCAGCAGCTGGGGGAGATCTAGCGAGCAGTACTTC.

The chain employs TRBV27 and TRBJ2-1; D perhaps matches TRBD1 (5 bases). Germline V gene data show CDR1 as MNHEY and CDR2 as SMNVEV (reference sequence). V was clipped by 8 bases and J by 8 bases, with 16 bases between them. The CDR3 runs 13 residues. In DNA, the CDR3 is TGTGCCAGCGCCCAATTGGGGCCGTATGAGCAGTTCTTC. This gives the protein CASAQLGPYEQFF.

CDR3 sequence reads: CASSLVGQGMNTEAFF. CDR3 DNA sequence: TGTGCCAGCAGCTTAGTTGGACAGGGGATGAACACTGAAGCTTTCTTT. V is TRBV13 and J is TRBJ1-1; TRBD1 matches at 9 bases. The V segment lost 1 base and the J segment 0 bases; nucleotides outside the gene matches: 3. CDR1 is PRHDT and CDR2 is FYEKMQ in the germline V gene (reference sequence). The CDR3 has 16 amino acids.

This sequence joins TRBV4-1 and TRBJ2-7; D is unclear. Germline CDR1 reads MGHRA; CDR2 reads YSYEKL. V gave up 1 base and J gave up 5 bases, with 9 bases separating them. This CDR3 spans 13 amino acids. CDR3 in amino acids: CASSQGKGHEQYF. CDR3 coding DNA: TGCGCCAGCAGCCAAGGCAAAGGCCACGAGCAGTACTTC.

The chain is built from TRBV27 and TRBJ2-7, with 8 nucleotides matching TRBD2. Germline lookup yields CDR1 MNHEY and CDR2 SMNVEV (reference sequence). Trimming removed 10 bases from V and 7 bases from J; junction bases left unmatched: 6. This CDR3 has 11 residues. CDR3 residues: CATSGGKEQYF. The CDR3 bases are TGTGCCACCTCGGGGGGGAAGGAGCAGTACTTC.

On this clone itself: Other nucleotide sequences in the sample specify the same CDR3. The chain recombines TRBV11-2 with TRBJ2-7; D is undetermined. Germline CDR1 and CDR2: SGHAT and FQNNGV. V was clipped by 2 bases and J by 2 bases, with 7 bases between them. This CDR3 has 13 amino acids. The CDR3 coding sequence is TGTGCCAGCAGCTTACGCGGTACCTACGAGCAGTACTTC. Translated: CASSLRGTYEQYF.

This chain connects TRBV21-1 to TRBJ2-3; the table's D call, TRBD2, was not checked against the DNA. TRBV21-1 is classified as a pseudogene. The CDR3 has 17 residues. The CDR3 protein is CASSPPGLAGGVDTQYF. The CDR3 DNA follows: TGTGCCAGCAGCCCTCCCGGACTAGCGGGGGGGGTAGATACGCAGTATTTT.

This rearrangement joins TRBV5-1 to TRBJ1-1; the D gene is possibly TRBD1 (6 bases). Deletions cut 2 bases from V and 4 bases from J, with 15 bases between. The CDR3 runs to 15 residues. Per germline, CDR1 SGHRS and CDR2 YFSETQ. This chain's CDR3 is CASSLGGPGSTEAFF. In nucleotides, the CDR3 is TGCGCCAGCAGCTTAGGGGGGCCGGGATCCACTGAAGCTTTCTTT.

The chain carries TRBV6-6 and TRBJ1-1, with 7 positions matching TRBD1. Germline V gene data show CDR1 as MNHNY and CDR2 as SVGAGI (reference sequence). The CDR3 length is 15 residues. J lost 7 bases, V lost 8 bases, and 16 bases had no gene match. CDR3: CASCGDTEGADEAFF. CDR3 in DNA: TGTGCCAGCTGTGGGGATACCGAGGGGGCCGATGAAGCTTTCTTT.

This chain uses TRBV6-5 with TRBJ2-2; 7 bases line up with TRBD2. V shed 11 bases and J 5 bases; nucleotides not matched to a gene: 2. CDR1 and CDR2 from the germline V gene are MNHEY and SVGAGI. The CDR3 length is 11 residues. For the CDR3, the DNA is TGTGCCTCCGGGGGGACCGGGGAGCTGTTTTTT. Protein: CASGGTGELFF.

The chain combines TRBV5-1 with TRBJ2-1; TRBD2 matches 13 bases. CDR3 length equals 17 residues. Germline trimming cut 4 bases from V and 5 bases from J; bases unmatched to any gene: 9. The germline V gene has CDR1 SGHRS and CDR2 YFSETQ. CDR3: CASSPGLAGAPNNEQFF. The CDR3 DNA is TGCGCCAGCAGCCCCGGACTAGCGGGGGCCCCTAACAATGAGCAGTTCTTC.

This sequence joins TRBV6-5 and TRBJ1-4; D might be TRBD1 (5 bases). The V and J ends lost 4 bases and 2 bases respectively, with 11 bases between them. The CDR3 runs 15 residues. Per the germline V gene, CDR1 is MNHEY and CDR2 is SVGAGI. CDR3 DNA sequence: TGTGCCAGCAGTTCCGGGGCAGGCACTAATGAAAAACTGTTTTTT. This translates into CASSSGAGTNEKLFF.

A remark on this clone: The junction departs from the called germline gene at one end, perhaps through a read error. The chain combines TRBV7-7 with TRBJ2-7; the D is unclear. The V gene's germline CDR1 is SSHAT and CDR2 FNYEAQ (reference sequence). CDR3 size: 13 residues. The CDR3 DNA reads TGTGCTAGCAGCTTAGGGAAAGACTACGAGCAGTACTTC. As protein: CASSLGKDYEQYF.

The rearrangement joins TRBV6-6 to TRBJ2-2, with TRBD1 matching over 11 bases. This CDR3 comprises 16 residues. The V gene's germline CDR1 is MNHNY and CDR2 SVGAGI (reference sequence). V lost 7 bases, J lost 4 bases, and 8 bases stayed unmatched. CDR3 bases: TGTGCCAGCATATACTCCGGGACAGGGGGCACCGGGGAGCTGTTTTTT. Translation: CASIYSGTGGTGELFF.

CDR3 coding DNA: TGTGCCAGCAGTTCCCTCCCCGGGACAGGGGACTTCACTGAAGCTTTCTTT. It yields the protein CASSSLPGTGDFTEAFF. This rearrangement joins TRBV7-9 to TRBJ1-1; the match to TRBD1 covers 10 bases. V lost 6 bases and J lost 4; bases outside the gene matches: 14. This CDR3 has 17 residues. The germline V gene has CDR1 SEHNR and CDR2 FQNEAQ (reference sequence).

In this sample, this clone turned up once. This chain uses TRBV7-9 with TRBJ2-1; 7 positions match TRBD1. The V gene's germline CDR1 is SEHNR and CDR2 FQNEAQ (reference sequence). The CDR3 loop spans 17 amino acids. V trimming: 4 bases; J trimming: 0 bases; junction bases outside the gene matches: 9. The CDR3 sequence is CASSSTGTVSSYNEQFF. CDR3 nucleotide sequence: TGTGCCAGCAGCTCCACAGGGACAGTGAGCTCCTACAATGAGCAGTTCTTC. Based on the CDR3 plus reference TRBV7-9 and TRBJ2-1, the full variable domain is DTGVSQNPRHKITKRGQNVTFRCDPISEHNRLYWYRQTLGQGPEFLTYFQNEAQLEKSRLLSDRFSAERPKGSFSTLEIQRTEQGDSAMYLCASSSTGTVSSYNEQFFGPGTRLTVL.

V is TRBV29-1 and J is TRBJ2-2; D gene unclear. The CDR3 sequence is 14 residues long. Germline V gene data show CDR1 as SQVTM and CDR2 as ANQGSEA. V was pared by 0 bases and J by 1 base, with 6 bases between. Written as DNA, the CDR3 is TGCAGCGTTGAAGACGGGCAGAACACCGGGGAGCTGTTTTTT. Its protein is CSVEDGQNTGELFF.

The chain is built from TRBV29-1 and TRBJ2-7, with unresolved D. Trimming removed 0 bases at V and 2 bases at J, with 8 bases between. There are 13 residues in the CDR3. Germline V gives CDR1 SQVTM, CDR2 ANQGSEA. The CDR3 coding sequence is TGCAGCGTTGAAGACAGAGAACCCTACGAGCAGTACTTC. Protein product: CSVEDREPYEQYF.